Listed below are T cell receptor beta chains from one sample, sequenced in a study of graft-versus-host responses after intestinal transplantation. Which antigens these TCRs recognize remains unknown. Profiled with immunoSEQ multiplex PCR; TCRdb holds only in-frame clones, not every one. The table has some 95,000 clones, about 91% seen once; the top ten hold 0.5%. Sequences were derived from unstimulated CD8+ T cells sorted from spleen or lymph node cells, sampled before intestinal transplant. These TCRs come from a human donor who received an intestinal transplant. The CDR3 runs from the conserved cysteine through the conserved F or W. The order of the fields is D gene, J gene, clone size, V gene, CDR3 protein, CDR3 DNA. The D gene is left open where the match is weak. Clone size is not always given. Where it is, it says once, few, many or a class for expanded clones.

D gene: .
J gene: TRBJ2-6
clone size: .
V gene: TRBV5-4
CDR3 protein: CASSLVRGSGANVLTF
CDR3 DNA: TGTGCCAGCAGCTTGGTCAGGGGATCCGGGGCCAACGTCCTGACTTTC

D gene: TRBD2
J gene: TRBJ2-2
clone size: .
V gene: TRBV15
CDR3 protein: CATSAWTSGVANTGELFF
CDR3 DNA: TGTGCCACCAGCGCATGGACTAGCGGGGTCGCGAACACCGGGGAGCTGTTTTTT

D gene: TRBD1
J gene: TRBJ1-1
clone size: .
V gene: TRBV29-1
CDR3 protein: CSVGRDRAESTEAFF
CDR3 DNA: TGCAGCGTTGGCCGGGACAGAGCGGAGAGCACTGAAGCTTTCTTT

D gene: TRBD2
J gene: TRBJ2-5
clone size: .
V gene: TRBV2
CDR3 protein: CASSARLAGGPGETQYF
CDR3 DNA: TGTGCCAGCAGTGCAAGGCTAGCGGGGGGGCCGGGAGAGACCCAGTACTTC

D gene: TRBD1
J gene: TRBJ1-6
clone size: .
V gene: TRBV27
CDR3 protein: CASSSEGASYNSPLHF
CDR3 DNA: TGTGCCAGCAGTTCGGAGGGGGCATCTTATAATTCACCCCTCCACTTT

D gene: .
J gene: TRBJ1-5
clone size: once
V gene: TRBV2
CDR3 protein: CASTQGADYRGPQHF
CDR3 DNA: TGTGCCAGCACCCAAGGGGCGGACTATAGGGGGCCCCAGCATTTT

D gene: .
J gene: TRBJ1-3
clone size: .
V gene: TRBV4-2
CDR3 protein: CASSQEAQAGSTIYF
CDR3 DNA: TGTGCCAGCAGCCAAGAGGCTCAGGCCGGGAGCACCATATATTTT

D gene: .
J gene: TRBJ2-1
clone size: once
V gene: TRBV15
CDR3 protein: CATSRGLLNQQFF
CDR3 DNA: TGTGCCACCAGCAGGGGACTTTTGAATCAGCAGTTCTTC

D gene: .
J gene: TRBJ2-3
clone size: .
V gene: TRBV2
CDR3 protein: CASLERGDTQYF
CDR3 DNA: TGTGCCAGCTTAGAACGGGGAGATACGCAGTATTTT

D gene: TRBD1
J gene: TRBJ2-7
clone size: .
V gene: TRBV19
CDR3 protein: CASSAGQGPYEQYF
CDR3 DNA: TGTGCCAGTAGCGCGGGACAGGGGCCTTACGAGCAGTACTTC

D gene: .
J gene: TRBJ1-3
clone size: .
V gene: TRBV7-2
CDR3 protein: CASSPEATKGNTIYF
CDR3 DNA: TGTGCCAGCAGCCCCGAGGCCACGAAAGGAAACACCATATATTTT

D gene: TRBD1
J gene: TRBJ1-1
clone size: few
V gene: TRBV11-2
CDR3 protein: CASSLYQGAFGAFF
CDR3 DNA: TGTGCCAGCAGCTTATATCAGGGGGCGTTCGGGGCTTTCTTT

D gene: TRBD1
J gene: TRBJ2-7
clone size: .
V gene: TRBV7-6
CDR3 protein: CASSAGQGSSYEQYF
CDR3 DNA: TGTGCCAGCAGCGCCGGACAGGGAAGCTCCTACGAGCAGTACTTC

D gene: .
J gene: TRBJ2-7
clone size: .
V gene: TRBV4-3
CDR3 protein: CASSPSTGLEQYF
CDR3 DNA: TGCGCCAGCAGCCCCAGTACAGGGCTCGAGCAGTACTTC

D gene: .
J gene: TRBJ1-1
clone size: .
V gene: TRBV7-9
CDR3 protein: CASSLVPGQRPEAFF
CDR3 DNA: TGTGCCAGCAGCTTAGTCCCGGGACAAAGGCCTGAAGCTTTCTTT

D gene: .
J gene: TRBJ2-7
clone size: .
V gene: TRBV10-3
CDR3 protein: CAISELSAYEQYF
CDR3 DNA: TGTGCCATCAGTGAGTTGTCAGCCTACGAGCAGTACTTC

D gene: TRBD1
J gene: TRBJ2-7
clone size: .
V gene: TRBV4-1
CDR3 protein: CASSQDVTGGYEQYF
CDR3 DNA: TGCGCCAGCAGCCAAGATGTCACAGGGGGGTACGAGCAGTACTTC

D gene: .
J gene: TRBJ2-7
clone size: .
V gene: TRBV7-2
CDR3 protein: CASSLRGPYEQYF
CDR3 DNA: TGTGCCAGCAGCCTCAGGGGTCCCTACGAGCAGTACTTC

D gene: .
J gene: TRBJ1-1
clone size: .
V gene: TRBV28
CDR3 protein: CASSLPGAGEAFF
CDR3 DNA: TGTGCCAGCAGTTTACCAGGGGCGGGCGAAGCTTTCTTT

D gene: .
J gene: TRBJ2-2
clone size: .
V gene: TRBV19
CDR3 protein: CASSISRGISTGELFF
CDR3 DNA: TGTGCCAGTAGTATATCAAGGGGTATTAGCACCGGGGAGCTGTTTTTT

D gene: .
J gene: TRBJ1-6
clone size: .
V gene: TRBV7-9
CDR3 protein: CASSLAGLNSPLHF
CDR3 DNA: TGTGCCAGCAGCTTAGCGGGGCTAAATTCACCCCTCCACTTT

D gene: .
J gene: TRBJ1-4
clone size: .
V gene: TRBV7-3
CDR3 protein: CASPQSPEKLFF
CDR3 DNA: TGTGCCAGCCCTCAGTCCCCAGAAAAACTGTTTTTT

D gene: .
J gene: TRBJ1-1
clone size: .
V gene: TRBV28
CDR3 protein: CASSLYVGGWTEAFF
CDR3 DNA: TGTGCCAGCAGTTTATATGTAGGGGGTTGGACTGAAGCTTTCTTT

D gene: .
J gene: TRBJ1-4
clone size: .
V gene: TRBV5-5
CDR3 protein: CASRGEATNEKLFF
CDR3 DNA: TGTGCCAGCAGAGGGGAGGCAACTAATGAAAAACTGTTTTTT

D gene: TRBD2
J gene: TRBJ2-3
clone size: .
V gene: TRBV5-1
CDR3 protein: CASSPTAQGLAWGTDTQYF
CDR3 DNA: TGCGCCAGCAGCCCGACCGCCCAGGGACTAGCGTGGGGCACAGATACGCAGTATTTT

D gene: TRBD1
J gene: TRBJ2-6
clone size: .
V gene: TRBV7-7
CDR3 protein: CASSLGQGPVGGANVLTF
CDR3 DNA: TGTGCCAGCAGCTTGGGACAGGGTCCCGTCGGTGGGGCCAACGTCCTGACTTTC

D gene: .
J gene: TRBJ2-3
clone size: .
V gene: TRBV7-9
CDR3 protein: CASSLIREAQYF
CDR3 DNA: TGTGCCAGCAGCTTGATCAGGGAGGCGCAGTATTTT

D gene: .
J gene: TRBJ2-5
clone size: .
V gene: TRBV6-5
CDR3 protein: CASSYSGGETQYF
CDR3 DNA: TGTGCCAGCAGTTACTCGGGGGGAGAGACCCAGTACTTC

D gene: .
J gene: TRBJ2-1
clone size: .
V gene: TRBV19
CDR3 protein: CASITNNEQFF
CDR3 DNA: TGTGCCAGTATCACTAACAATGAGCAGTTCTTC

D gene: .
J gene: TRBJ1-2
clone size: .
V gene: TRBV5-4
CDR3 protein: CASSPGTDSPYGYTF
CDR3 DNA: TGTGCCAGCAGCCCCGGCACCGACAGTCCCTATGGCTACACCTTC

D gene: .
J gene: TRBJ2-1
clone size: .
V gene: TRBV6-5
CDR3 protein: CASSYYPGVRDEQFF
CDR3 DNA: TGTGCCAGCAGTTACTACCCAGGGGTGAGGGATGAGCAGTTCTTC

D gene: TRBD2
J gene: TRBJ2-2
clone size: .
V gene: TRBV6-5
CDR3 protein: CASSYSAGVGTGELFF
CDR3 DNA: TGTGCCAGCAGTTACTCAGCGGGAGTGGGGACCGGGGAGCTGTTTTTT

D gene: TRBD2
J gene: TRBJ2-1
clone size: .
V gene: TRBV12-5
CDR3 protein: CASGLVLTSGRELAYNEQFF
CDR3 DNA: TGTGCTAGTGGTTTGGTACTTACTAGCGGGAGGGAGTTAGCCTACAATGAGCAGTTCTTC

D gene: .
J gene: TRBJ2-3
clone size: once
V gene: TRBV5-5
CDR3 protein: CASSLSVTDTQYF
CDR3 DNA: TGTGCCAGCAGCTTGTCCGTGACAGATACGCAGTATTTT

D gene: .
J gene: TRBJ2-7
clone size: once
V gene: TRBV5-6
CDR3 protein: CASSLGQEQYF
CDR3 DNA: TGTGCCAGCAGCTTGGGGCAGGAGCAGTACTTC

D gene: .
J gene: TRBJ1-6
clone size: .
V gene: TRBV6-5
CDR3 protein: CASSYSNRNSPLHF
CDR3 DNA: TGTGCCAGCAGTTACTCGAACAGAAATTCACCCCTCCACTTT

D gene: .
J gene: TRBJ1-1
clone size: .
V gene: TRBV6-5
CDR3 protein: CASSYSDMNTEAFF
CDR3 DNA: TGTGCCAGCAGTTATTCGGACATGAACACTGAAGCTTTCTTT

D gene: .
J gene: TRBJ1-1
clone size: .
V gene: TRBV6-1
CDR3 protein: CASSLSGGDTEAFF
CDR3 DNA: TGTGCCAGCAGTCTATCCGGGGGGGACACTGAAGCTTTCTTT

D gene: TRBD2
J gene: TRBJ2-3
clone size: .
V gene: TRBV28
CDR3 protein: CASSLNEGRATDTQYF
CDR3 DNA: TGTGCCAGCAGTTTAAACGAAGGGAGGGCCACAGATACGCAGTATTTT

D gene: TRBD1
J gene: TRBJ2-3
clone size: .
V gene: TRBV6-5
CDR3 protein: CASSWTGRDTQYF
CDR3 DNA: TGTGCCAGCAGTTGGACAGGGAGGGATACGCAGTATTTT

D gene: TRBD2
J gene: TRBJ2-1
clone size: .
V gene: TRBV9
CDR3 protein: CASSVEALAGARADNEQFF
CDR3 DNA: TGTGCCAGCAGCGTAGAGGCGTTAGCGGGAGCCCGGGCGGACAATGAGCAGTTCTTC

D gene: .
J gene: TRBJ2-3
clone size: .
V gene: TRBV9
CDR3 protein: CASSVATWTGTDTQYF
CDR3 DNA: TGTGCCAGCAGCGTAGCTACCTGGACTGGCACAGATACGCAGTATTTT

D gene: .
J gene: TRBJ2-1
clone size: .
V gene: TRBV9
CDR3 protein: CASSGTGVTYNEQFF
CDR3 DNA: TGTGCCAGCAGCGGCACCGGGGTAACCTACAATGAGCAGTTCTTC

D gene: TRBD1
J gene: TRBJ1-1
clone size: few
V gene: TRBV30
CDR3 protein: CAWSGGQGAEAFF
CDR3 DNA: TGTGCCTGGAGTGGGGGACAGGGGGCTGAAGCTTTCTTT

D gene: TRBD2
J gene: TRBJ2-1
clone size: .
V gene: TRBV5-4
CDR3 protein: CASSPGTSWMDEQFF
CDR3 DNA: TGTGCCAGCAGCCCGGGGACTAGCTGGATGGATGAGCAGTTCTTC

D gene: .
J gene: TRBJ1-1
clone size: few
V gene: TRBV6-5
CDR3 protein: CASSYSAGPEAFF
CDR3 DNA: TGTGCCAGCAGTTACTCGGCGGGCCCTGAAGCTTTCTTT

D gene: .
J gene: TRBJ2-5
clone size: .
V gene: TRBV6-5
CDR3 protein: CASSSFQETQYF
CDR3 DNA: TGTGCCAGCAGTTCCTTCCAAGAGACCCAGTACTTC

D gene: .
J gene: TRBJ2-5
clone size: .
V gene: TRBV28
CDR3 protein: CASSLVLREETQYF
CDR3 DNA: TGTGCCAGCAGTTTGGTCCTGCGCGAAGAGACCCAGTACTTC

D gene: TRBD1
J gene: TRBJ1-4
clone size: .
V gene: TRBV19
CDR3 protein: CASSRDREKLFF
CDR3 DNA: TGTGCCAGTAGTAGGGACAGGGAAAAACTGTTTTTT

D gene: TRBD2
J gene: TRBJ2-1
clone size: .
V gene: TRBV27
CDR3 protein: CASRPIGGLAGNEQFF
CDR3 DNA: TGTGCCAGCAGGCCGATCGGGGGACTAGCGGGTAATGAGCAGTTCTTC